The sequence of this T cell receptor beta chain was determined in a study of prognosis after radiotherapy for stage I lung cancer. Regarding the study as a whole: Reportedly, TRBV and TRBJ gene usage differed by presence of metastases in patients.

This clonotype was observed many times. The antigen is undetermined. The blood draw at each of two time points yielded approximately 5.8 milliliters of peripheral blood. Trimming took off 6 bases at V and 3 bases at J, with 12 bases between the two ends. The germline gives CDR1 MRHNA, CDR2 SNTAGT. This CDR3 has 13 residues. From genomic DNA, two-round multiplex PCR was used to amplify TCR beta CDR3. Primers (each specific to one TRBV or TRBJ gene) were used in first-round PCR. TCRdb processed the multiplex PCR reads anew with MiXCR; each CDR3 protein has one entry. Among about 15,000 distinct CDR3 sequences listed, less than 40% were seen once.

The sample was PBMCs, taken before or after stereotactic body radiation therapy (not recorded which). The rearrangement uses TRBV6-4 and TRBJ2-7; no firm D call. The receptor was isolated from a donor aged 50 or older with non-small cell lung cancer. CDR3 bases: TGTGCCAGCAGCCCCACCACAAACTACGAGCAGTACTTC. Encoded protein: CASSPTTNYEQYF.